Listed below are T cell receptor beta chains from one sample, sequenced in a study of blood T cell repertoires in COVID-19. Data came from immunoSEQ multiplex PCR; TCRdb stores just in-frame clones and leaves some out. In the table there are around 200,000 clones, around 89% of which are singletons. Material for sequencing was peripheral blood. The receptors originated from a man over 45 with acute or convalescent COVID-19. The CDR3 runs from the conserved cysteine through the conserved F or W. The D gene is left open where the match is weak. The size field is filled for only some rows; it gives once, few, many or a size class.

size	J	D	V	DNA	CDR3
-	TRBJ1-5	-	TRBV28	TGTGCCAGCAGCCCTCGGGGGAAGGGTCAGCCCCAGCATTTT	CASSPRGKGQPQHF
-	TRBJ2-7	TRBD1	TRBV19	TGTGCCAGTAGTACCGGGACAGGGGTCCACGAGCAGTACTTC	CASSTGTGVHEQYF
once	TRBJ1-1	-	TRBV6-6	TGTGCCAGCAGGGCAGGGGAAGAAGTCACTGAAGCTTTCTTT	CASRAGEEVTEAFF
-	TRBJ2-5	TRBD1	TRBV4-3	TGCGCCAGCAGCCGAGGGGACAGGGTAGGGGAGACCCAGTACTTC	CASSRGDRVGETQYF
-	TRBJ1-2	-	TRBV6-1	TGTGCCAGCAGTGAAAGGGGCCGCTCGGGAGACTATGGCTACACCTTC	CASSERGRSGDYGYTF
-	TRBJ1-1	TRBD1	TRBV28	TGTGCCAGCAGTTTAGACAGGGGGTTGAACACTGAAGCTTTCTTT	CASSLDRGLNTEAFF
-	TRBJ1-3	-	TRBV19	TGTGCCAGTAGTATGTTGGGAGGACGGAACACCATATATTTT	CASSMLGGRNTIYF
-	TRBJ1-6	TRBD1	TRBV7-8	TGTGCCAGCAGCTCTGCAGGGGGCGGCGTTTCACCCCTCCACTTT	CASSSAGGGVSPLHF
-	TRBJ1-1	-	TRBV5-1	TGCGCCAGCAGCTTGGCTCCGGGGAACACTGAAGCTTTCTTT	CASSLAPGNTEAFF
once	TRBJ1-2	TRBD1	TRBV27	TGTGCCAGCGCCCCAGGGGGTCAATATGGCTACACCTTC	CASAPGGQYGYTF
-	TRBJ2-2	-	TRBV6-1	TGTGCCAGCAGTGAAGAGTTCGGGGAAACCGGGGAGCTGTTTTTT	CASSEEFGETGELFF
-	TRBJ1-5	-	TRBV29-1	TGCAGCGCCGGTCAGCCCCAGCATTTT	CSAGQPQHF
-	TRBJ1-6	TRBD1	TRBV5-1	TGCGCCAGCAGCGCAGGACAGGGGGCTTATTCACCCCTCCACTTT	CASSAGQGAYSPLHF
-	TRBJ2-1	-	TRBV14	TGTGCCAGCAGCCACAAAAAGGGGAAAACCTACAATGAGCAGTTCTTC	CASSHKKGKTYNEQFF
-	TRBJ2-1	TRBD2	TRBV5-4	TGTGCCAGCAGCGCCAGACTAGCGGGAGGGCCGAATAATGAGCAGTTCTTC	CASSARLAGGPNNEQFF
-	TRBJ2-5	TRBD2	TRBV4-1	TGCGCCAGCAGCCAGATAGCGGGAGGGGGGGTGACCCAGTACTTC	CASSQIAGGGVTQYF
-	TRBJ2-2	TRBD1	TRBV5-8	TGTGCCAGCAGCTTGAGGACAGGGGGACACGGGGAGCTGTTTTTT	CASSLRTGGHGELFF
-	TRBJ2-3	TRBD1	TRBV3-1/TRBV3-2	TGTGCCAGCAGCCCATTGACAGGGGGCGCGAGTACAGATACGCAGTATTTT	CASSPLTGGASTDTQYF
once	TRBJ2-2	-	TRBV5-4	TGTGCCAGCAGCTTGTTCGAGGGGGGGCTCAACACCGGGGAGCTGTTTTTT	CASSLFEGGLNTGELFF
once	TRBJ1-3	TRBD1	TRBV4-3	TGCGCCAGCAGCCAGGGACAGGGCCCTGGAAACACCATATATTTT	CASSQGQGPGNTIYF
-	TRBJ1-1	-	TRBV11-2	TGTGCCAGCAGCTCAATACAGGGTCGAACTGAAGCTTTCTTT	CASSSIQGRTEAFF
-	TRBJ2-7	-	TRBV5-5	TGTGCCAGCAGCTTGGAGTGGACTACCTCCTACGAGCAGTACTTC	CASSLEWTTSYEQYF
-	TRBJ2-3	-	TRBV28	TGTGCCAGCAGTTCATATGGGGCCCGTTTCCGCACAGATACGCAGTATTTT	CASSSYGARFRTDTQYF
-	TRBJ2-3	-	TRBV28	TGTGCCAGCAGTTTGTTGAGGGTAGCCGCATCCACAGATACGCAGTATTTT	CASSLLRVAASTDTQYF
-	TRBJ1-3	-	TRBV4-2	TGTGCCAGCAGCCAAGTGCGGACAACAGGGCCGGAGGGAAACACCATATATTTT	CASSQVRTTGPEGNTIYF
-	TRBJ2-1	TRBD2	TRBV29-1	TGCAGCGGTTCGGGGGGGCCAGGGGATGAGCAGTTCTTC	CSGSGGPGDEQFF
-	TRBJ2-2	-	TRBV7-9	TGTGCCAGCAGCCAGACAGATACCGGGGAGCTGTTTTTT	CASSQTDTGELFF
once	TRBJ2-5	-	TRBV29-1	TGCAGTGAGGGCCTGACGGGGAATAAAGAGACCCAGTACTTC	CSEGLTGNKETQYF
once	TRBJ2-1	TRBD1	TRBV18	TGTGCCAGCTCACCGACAGGGTCCCAGTTCTTC	CASSPTGSQFF
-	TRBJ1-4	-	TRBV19	TGTGCCAGTAGTATCGGACAGTCTAATGAAAAACTGTTTTTT	CASSIGQSNEKLFF
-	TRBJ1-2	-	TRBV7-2	TGTGCCAGCAGCTTAGCAGGGGTTTATGGCTACACCTTC	CASSLAGVYGYTF
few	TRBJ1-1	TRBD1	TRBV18	TGTGCCAGCTCACCGGGACAGGGGGCCCTGGGGACTGAAGCTTTCTTT	CASSPGQGALGTEAFF
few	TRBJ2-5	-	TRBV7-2	TGTGCCAGCAGCCATCGGACAAGGGCGGCAGGAGAGACCCAGTACTTC	CASSHRTRAAGETQYF
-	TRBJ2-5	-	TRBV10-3	TGTGCCATCAGCGACCCTGGGAGTGGGACCCAGTACTTC	CAISDPGSGTQYF
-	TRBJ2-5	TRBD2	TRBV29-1	TGCAGCGCTCTAACGGCGGGGGGGAAGACCCAGTACTTC	CSALTAGGKTQYF
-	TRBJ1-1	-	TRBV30	TGTGCCTGGAGTTATCAGGCGAACACTGAAGCTTTCTTT	CAWSYQANTEAFF
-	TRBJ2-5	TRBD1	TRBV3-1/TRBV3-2	TGTGCCAGCAGCCAGGGAGACAGGGGGTACCAAGAGACCCAGTACTTC	CASSQGDRGYQETQYF
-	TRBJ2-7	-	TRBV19	TGTGCCAGTAGTATACTGGGGAGTGGGTACGAGCAGTACTTC	CASSILGSGYEQYF
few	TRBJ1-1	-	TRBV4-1	TGCGCCAGCAGCCAAGATCCGGGAGTGAACACTGAAGCTTTCTTT	CASSQDPGVNTEAFF
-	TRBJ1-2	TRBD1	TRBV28	TGTGCCAGCAAACAGACAGGGTTCTTCTATGGCTACACCTTC	CASKQTGFFYGYTF